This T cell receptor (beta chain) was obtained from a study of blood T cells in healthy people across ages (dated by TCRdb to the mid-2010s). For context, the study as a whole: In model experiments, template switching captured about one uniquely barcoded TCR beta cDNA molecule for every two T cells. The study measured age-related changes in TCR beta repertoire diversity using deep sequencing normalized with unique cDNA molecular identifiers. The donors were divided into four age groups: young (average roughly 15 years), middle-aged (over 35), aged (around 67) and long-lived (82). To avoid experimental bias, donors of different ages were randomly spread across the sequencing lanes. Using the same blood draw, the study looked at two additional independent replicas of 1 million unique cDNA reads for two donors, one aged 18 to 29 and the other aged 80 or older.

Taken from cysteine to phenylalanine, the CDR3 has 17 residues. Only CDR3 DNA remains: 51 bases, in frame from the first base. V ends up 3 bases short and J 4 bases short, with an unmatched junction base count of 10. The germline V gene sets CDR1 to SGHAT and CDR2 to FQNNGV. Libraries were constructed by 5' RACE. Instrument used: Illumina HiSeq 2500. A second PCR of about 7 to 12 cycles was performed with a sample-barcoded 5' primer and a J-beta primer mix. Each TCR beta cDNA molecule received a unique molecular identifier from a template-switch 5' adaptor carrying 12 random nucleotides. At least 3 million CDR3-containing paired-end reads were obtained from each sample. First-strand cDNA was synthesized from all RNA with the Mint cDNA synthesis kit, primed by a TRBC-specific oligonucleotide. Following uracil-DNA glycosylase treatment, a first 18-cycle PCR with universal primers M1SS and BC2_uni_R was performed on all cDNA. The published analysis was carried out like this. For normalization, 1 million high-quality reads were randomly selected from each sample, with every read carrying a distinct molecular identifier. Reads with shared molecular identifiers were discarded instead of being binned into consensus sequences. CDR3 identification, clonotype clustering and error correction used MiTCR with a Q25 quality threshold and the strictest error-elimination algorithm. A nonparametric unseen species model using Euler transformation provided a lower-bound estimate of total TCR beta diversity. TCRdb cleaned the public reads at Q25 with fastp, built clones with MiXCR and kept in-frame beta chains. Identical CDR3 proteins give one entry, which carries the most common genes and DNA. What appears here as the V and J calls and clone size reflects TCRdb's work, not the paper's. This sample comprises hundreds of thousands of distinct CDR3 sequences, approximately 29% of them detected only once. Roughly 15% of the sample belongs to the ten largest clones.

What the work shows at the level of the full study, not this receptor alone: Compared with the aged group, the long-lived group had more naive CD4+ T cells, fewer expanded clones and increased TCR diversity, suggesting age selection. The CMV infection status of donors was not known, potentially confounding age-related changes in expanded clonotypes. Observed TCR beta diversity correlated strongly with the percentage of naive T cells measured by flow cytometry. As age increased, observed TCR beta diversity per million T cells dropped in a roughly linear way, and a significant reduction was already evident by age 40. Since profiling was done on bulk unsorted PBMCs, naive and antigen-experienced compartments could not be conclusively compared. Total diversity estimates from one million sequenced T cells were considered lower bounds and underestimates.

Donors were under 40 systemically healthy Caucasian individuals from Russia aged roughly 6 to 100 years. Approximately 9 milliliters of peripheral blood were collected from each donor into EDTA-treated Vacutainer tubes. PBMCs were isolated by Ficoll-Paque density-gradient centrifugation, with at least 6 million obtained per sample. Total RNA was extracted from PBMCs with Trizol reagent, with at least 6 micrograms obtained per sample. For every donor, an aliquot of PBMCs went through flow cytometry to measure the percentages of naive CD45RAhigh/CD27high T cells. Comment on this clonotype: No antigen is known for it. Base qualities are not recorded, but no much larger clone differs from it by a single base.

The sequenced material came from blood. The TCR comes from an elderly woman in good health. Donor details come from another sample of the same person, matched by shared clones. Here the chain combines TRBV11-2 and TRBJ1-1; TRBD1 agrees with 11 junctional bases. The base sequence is TGTGCCAGCAGCTTGGGTATTGGGACAGGGGGGTTCACTGAAGCTTTCTTT. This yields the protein CASSLGIGTGGFTEAFF.